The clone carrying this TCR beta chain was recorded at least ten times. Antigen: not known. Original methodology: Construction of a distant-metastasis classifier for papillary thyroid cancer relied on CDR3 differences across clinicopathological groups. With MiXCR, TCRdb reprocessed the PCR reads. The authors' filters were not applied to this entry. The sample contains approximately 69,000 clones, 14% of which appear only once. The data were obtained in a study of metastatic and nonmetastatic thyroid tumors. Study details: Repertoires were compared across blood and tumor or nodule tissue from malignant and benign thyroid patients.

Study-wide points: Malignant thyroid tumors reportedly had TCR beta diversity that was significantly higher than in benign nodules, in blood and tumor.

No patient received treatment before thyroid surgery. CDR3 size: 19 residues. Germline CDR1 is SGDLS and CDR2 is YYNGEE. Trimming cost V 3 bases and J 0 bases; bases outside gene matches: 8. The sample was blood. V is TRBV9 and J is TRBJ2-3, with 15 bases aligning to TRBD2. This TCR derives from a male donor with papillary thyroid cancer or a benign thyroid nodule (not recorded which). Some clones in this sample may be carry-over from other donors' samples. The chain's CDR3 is CASSAWGLAGGSSTDTQYF. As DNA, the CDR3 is TGTGCCAGCAGCGCATGGGGACTAGCGGGAGGATCTAGCACAGATACGCAGTATTTT.